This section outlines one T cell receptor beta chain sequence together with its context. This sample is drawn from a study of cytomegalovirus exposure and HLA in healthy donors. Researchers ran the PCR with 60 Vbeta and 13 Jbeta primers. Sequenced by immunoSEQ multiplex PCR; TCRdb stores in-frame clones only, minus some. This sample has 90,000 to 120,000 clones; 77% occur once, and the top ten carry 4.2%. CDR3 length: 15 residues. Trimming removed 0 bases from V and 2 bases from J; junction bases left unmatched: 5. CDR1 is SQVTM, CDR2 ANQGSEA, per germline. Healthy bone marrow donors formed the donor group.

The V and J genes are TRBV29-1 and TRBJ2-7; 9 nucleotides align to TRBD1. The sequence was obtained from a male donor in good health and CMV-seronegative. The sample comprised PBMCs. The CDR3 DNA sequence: TGCAGCGTTGAAGATCGGACAGGGGAGGCCTACGAGCAGTACTTC. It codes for CSVEDRTGEAYEQYF.